This T cell receptor (beta chain) was recorded in a study of PD-1 blockade in classical Hodgkin lymphoma. The table came from immunoSEQ multiplex PCR; TCRdb's copy has only in-frame clones and leaves some out. The data contain 26,000 or so clones, around 67% of them seen just once; the ten biggest clones take up about an eighth. About this clone itself: Antigen: not known.

Each patient experienced a relapse that followed autologous stem cell transplantation, and brentuximab vedotin exposure varied. Overall study results and limits: It was reported that newly diagnosed patients had less baseline TCR diversity than healthy donors. Possibly reflecting disease activity or prior therapy, repertoire differences have causes that remain undefined. Patients newly diagnosed and complete responders had comparable baseline diversity. Individuals initiating nivolumab under 1 year after ASCT were excluded.

The CDR3 consists of 17 residues. With 1 base clipped from V and 0 bases from J, the junction kept 4 bases outside the gene matches. Germline-derived CDR1 and CDR2 are MNHNS and SASEGT. The receptor was derived from a human donor with classical Hodgkin lymphoma. The sample here was peripheral blood mononuclear cells (PBMCs), taken before the second cycle of nivolumab. The chain joins TRBV6-1 to TRBJ2-1; TRBD2 matches at 9 bases. Here the CDR3 DNA reads TGTGCCAGCAGTGAAGTAGCGGGGGTTAGCTCCTACAATGAGCAGTTCTTC. Its translation: CASSEVAGVSSYNEQFF.